The subject of this entry is one T cell receptor (beta chain). Its antigen remains unidentified. Each sample had two DNA replicates, roughly 0.48 ug blood or roughly 1.4 ug tissue. Profiling relied on immunoSEQ multiplex PCR, and the TCRdb table lists in-frame clones only, not all of them. The sample holds roughly 30,000 clones, roughly four fifths seen once. The data are from a study of early stage breast cancer tumors. General study points: Blood repertoires resembled normal breast more than tumor.

Germline V lookup: CDR1 KGHSH, CDR2 LQKENI. Trimming removed 5 bases at V and 3 bases at J, with 4 bases between. This CDR3 has 11 amino acids. The sample taken for sequencing was blood. The clonotype originates from a person aged 40-50 years with breast cancer. J is TRBJ1-1 and V is TRBV18; D is unclear. The CDR3 here is CASSRDTEAFF. CDR3 DNA sequence: TGTGCCAGCTCAAGAGACACTGAAGCTTTCTTT.